This TCR beta chain comes out of a study of cytomegalovirus exposure and HLA in healthy donors. Study overall: Earlier sequencing of 150 million to 200 million T cells yielded under 120 million unique TCR beta sequences. A data release that came early held 80 million or so unique TCRs from HLA-typed donors.

Concerning this clone itself: As yet, its antigen is unknown.

PCR used 60 Vbeta primers and 13 Jbeta primers. The assay was immunoSEQ multiplex PCR, and TCRdb's table has in-frame clones only and misses some. Here the sample spans approximately 120,000 clones, approximately 73% being singletons. Study conclusions and caveats: Highest at DRB1 and lowest at HLA-C, TCR association rates differed among HLA loci in a later analysis.

The length of the CDR3 is 15 residues. Deletions cut 0 bases from V and 8 bases from J, with 13 bases between. Per germline, CDR1 KGHSH and CDR2 LQKENI. All donors participated as healthy donors of bone marrow. Source material: PBMCs. The chain uses TRBV18 and TRBJ1-4; perhaps TRBD1 as D (6 bases). The TCR sequence derives from a man in his 60s in good health and CMV-seropositive. The CDR3 loop is CASSPPGTSREKLFF. The CDR3 DNA reads TGTGCCAGCTCACCACCTGGGACATCTAGGGAAAAACTGTTTTTT.